One sample yielded the 21 T cell receptor beta chains listed below, sequenced in a study of PD-1 blockade in classical Hodgkin lymphoma. The table came from immunoSEQ multiplex PCR; TCRdb's copy has only in-frame clones and leaves some out. The repertoire holds just over 25,000 clones, with approximately 67% as singletons. Each and every patient relapsed after autologous stem cell transplantation, and patients got differing brentuximab vedotin exposure. The sequences come from peripheral blood mononuclear cells (PBMCs), collected before the second cycle of nivolumab. These receptors all stem from a human donor with classical Hodgkin lymphoma.

The genes are TRBV30 and TRBJ1-4; the D is unclear. Deletions cut 1 base from V and 3 bases from J, with 12 bases between. This CDR3 spans 15 amino acids. CDR1 and CDR2 from the germline V gene are GTSNPN and SVGIG (reference sequence). The CDR3 spells CAWSGGRTANEKLFF. In nucleotides, the CDR3 is TGTGCCTGGAGTGGAGGGCGGACGGCTAATGAAAAACTGTTTTTT.

By share of the sample, this clone is medium-sized (0.01 to 0.1%). The chain carries TRBV7-3 and TRBJ1-1; 9 bases match TRBD1. J gave up 0 bases and V 5 bases, and 4 bases lay outside the gene matches. Germline loops: CDR1 SGHTA, CDR2 FQGTGA. The CDR3 loop spans 15 amino acids. CDR3 bases: TGTGCCAGCAGCCTCACAGGGGGCTTGAACACTGAAGCTTTCTTT. This translates into CASSLTGGLNTEAFF.

By proportion, this clone is medium-sized. The rearrangement links TRBV6-5 to TRBJ1-3; D is unresolved. The V end lost 1 base, the J end lost 4 bases, and 11 bases lay between the germline ends. Germline assignment: CDR1 MNHEY and CDR2 SVGAGI. The CDR3 runs 15 residues. For the CDR3, the DNA is TGTGCCAGCAGTTACTTGTTCGGTTCGGGAAACACCATATATTTT. It specifies CASSYLFGSGNTIYF.

This clone showed up just a few times. The rearrangement links TRBV10-3 to TRBJ1-6; D gene unclear. The V gene's germline CDR1 is ENHRY and CDR2 SYGVKD. This CDR3 region has 11 residues. V was trimmed by 6 bases and J by 11 bases, leaving 8 bases between them. CDR3: CAISSGTPLHF. In DNA form, the CDR3 reads TGTGCCATCAGCTCAGGCACACCCCTCCACTTT.

The V gene is TRBV28, the J gene TRBJ1-1; D ambiguous. Trimming removed 8 bases from V and 4 bases from J, with 8 bases in between. The CDR3 has 11 residues. Germline CDR1 and CDR2: MDHEN and SYDVKM. Here the CDR3 reads CASLLSTEAFF. Here the CDR3 DNA reads TGTGCCAGCCTATTATCCACTGAAGCTTTCTTT.

This clone has more than one count but fewer than ten. The chain recombines TRBV10-3 with TRBJ2-1; D perhaps matches TRBD1 (5 bases). CDR3 length: 12 amino acids. Trimming removed 4 bases at V and 10 bases at J, with 11 bases between. CDR1 ENHRY and CDR2 SYGVKD come from the germline V gene. The CDR3, as DNA: TGTGCCATCAGTGGGCAGGGTTGGGAGCAGTTCTTC. Translating gives CAISGQGWEQFF.

The V and J genes are TRBV30 and TRBJ2-5, with D perhaps TRBD2 (6 bases). The germline V gene has CDR1 GTSNPN and CDR2 SVGIG (reference sequence). The CDR3 consists of 13 residues. The ends were cut back, 4 bases at V and 5 bases at J, with 14 bases in the middle. CDR3 sequence reads: CAWTRGSRETQYF. The CDR3 DNA is TGTGCCTGGACCCGGGGGAGTAGGGAGACCCAGTACTTC.

This chain joins TRBV9 and TRBJ2-3; 8 bases are shared with TRBD1. Trimming removed 0 bases from V and 4 bases from J; junction bases left unmatched: 4. The germline gives CDR1 SGDLS, CDR2 YYNGEE. This CDR3 is built from 15 residues. The CDR3 nucleotides are TGTGCCAGCAGCGTAGGGTCAGGGGGCTCAGATACGCAGTATTTT. Encoded protein: CASSVGSGGSDTQYF.

This sequence joins TRBV18 and TRBJ1-1; maybe TRBD1 (5 bases). Germline V gene data show CDR1 as KGHSH and CDR2 as LQKENI. The germline V and J ends were trimmed by 3 bases and 0 bases, with 14 bases remaining between them. CDR3 length: 16 amino acids. This chain's CDR3 is CASSPGVGNMNTEAFF. The CDR3 nucleotides read TGTGCCAGCTCACCGGGGGTGGGGAACATGAACACTGAAGCTTTCTTT.

The J gene is TRBJ2-6, the V gene TRBV30, with D perhaps TRBD1 (6 bases). This CDR3 spans 17 amino acids. Germline V gene sequence: CDR1 GTSNPN, CDR2 SVGIG (reference sequence). V shed 2 bases and J shed 2 bases, with 16 bases lying between them. CDR3 coding DNA: TGTGCCTGGAGTCCGGTCTGGGGGCGAGCTGGGGCCAACGTCCTGACTTTC. Residues: CAWSPVWGRAGANVLTF.

This chain uses TRBV18 with TRBJ2-5; TRBD2 aligns across 8 bases. Germline V gene data show CDR1 as KGHSH and CDR2 as LQKENI. The CDR3 loop spans 16 amino acids. The J segment lost 2 bases and the V segment lost 3 bases, leaving 8 bases of the junction unmatched. The CDR3 reads CASSPLPLAGQETQYF. The CDR3 region has the DNA TGTGCCAGCTCACCCCTCCCGCTAGCGGGTCAAGAGACCCAGTACTTC.

V is TRBV4-3 and J is TRBJ1-2; weak D call: TRBD1 (5 bases). V was pared by 0 bases and J by 4 bases, with 6 bases between. The CDR3 runs to 13 residues. Germline V gene data show CDR1 as LGHNA and CDR2 as YSLEER. CDR3 sequence: CASSQDGGYGYTF. The CDR3 nucleotides read TGCGCCAGCAGCCAAGATGGGGGCTATGGCTACACCTTC.

The chain links TRBV28 to TRBJ1-5, with TRBD1 identical over 9 bases. The ends lost 6 bases at V and 1 base at J; junction bases unmatched: 7. The CDR3 length is 16 residues. Germline V gene data show CDR1 as MDHEN and CDR2 as SYDVKM. The DNA for the CDR3 is TGTGCCAGCAGAAACCCGGGACAGGGAAGCAATCAGCCCCAGCATTTT. It translates to CASRNPGQGSNQPQHF. Based on the CDR3 plus reference TRBV28 and TRBJ1-5, the full variable domain is DVKVTQSSRYLVKRTGEKVFLECVQDMDHENMFWYRQDPGLGLRLIYFSYDVKMKEKGDIPEGYSVSREKKERFSLILESASTNQTSMYLCASRNPGQGSNQPQHFGDGTRLSIL.

A note on this clone: This sample includes further DNA sequences coding for the same CDR3. The chain carries TRBV10-2 and TRBJ2-5; 13 nucleotides line up with TRBD2. The germline V gene encodes CDR1 WSHSY and CDR2 SAAADI. The CDR3 totals 14 residues. J lost 2 bases, V lost 6 bases, and 0 bases had no gene match. The CDR3 region is CASRLAGGQETQYF. CDR3 DNA sequence: TGCGCCAGCAGACTAGCGGGGGGGCAAGAGACCCAGTACTTC.

This clone has only one observation. The genes are TRBV19 and TRBJ1-5, with D uncertain. CDR3 length: 15 amino acids. Germline V CDR1 and CDR2: LNHDA, SQIVND (reference sequence). Trimming removed 3 bases from V and 3 bases from J, with 12 bases in between. The DNA for the CDR3 is TGTGCCAGTAGTATGGGTCAGACCGTCAATCAGCCCCAGCATTTT. Protein product: CASSMGQTVNQPQHF. The full variable domain, with the rest looked up from reference TRBV19 and TRBJ1-5, is DGGITQSPKYLFRKEGQNVTLSCEQNLNHDAMYWYRQDPGQGLRLIYYSQIVNDFQKGDIAEGYSVSREKKESFPLTVTSAQKNPTAFYLCASSMGQTVNQPQHFGDGTRLSIL.

This chain uses TRBV27 with TRBJ2-5; 13 bases are shared with TRBD2. The last part of the DNA fits TRBJ2-7 better; the J call may be wrong. This CDR3 region has 15 residues. Germline V gives CDR1 MNHEY, CDR2 SMNVEV (reference sequence). CDR3: CASSLGLAGSYEQYF. CDR3 DNA sequence: TGTGCCAGCAGTTTGGGACTAGCGGGATCCTACGAGCAGTACTTC.

J is TRBJ1-1 and V is TRBV7-2; D unclear. Trimming removed 8 bases at V and 11 bases at J, with 18 bases between. The germline gives CDR1 SGHTA, CDR2 FQGNSA. The CDR3 has 12 amino acids. The CDR3 sequence: CASGTPLTRAFF. As DNA, the CDR3 is TGTGCCAGCGGAACTCCACTGACTCGGGCTTTCTTT.

The chain links TRBV7-2 to TRBJ2-3; 7 positions agree with TRBD2. The CDR3 runs to 16 residues. Per germline, CDR1 SGHTA and CDR2 FQGNSA. Trimming cost V 5 bases and J 4 bases; bases outside gene matches: 12. The CDR3 DNA reads TGTGCCAGCAGCGGGTGGCAGCGGGGATCGGCAGATACGCAGTATTTT. Encoded protein: CASSGWQRGSADTQYF.

The chain is built from TRBV25-1 and TRBJ2-3; D is unclear. CDR3 length equals 15 residues. The V gene's germline CDR1 is MGHDK and CDR2 SYGVNS. The germline V and J ends were trimmed by 2 bases and 5 bases, with 14 bases remaining between them. CDR3 protein: CASSEVPANGDTQYF. CDR3 sequence (DNA): TGTGCCAGCAGTGAAGTACCTGCAAATGGAGATACGCAGTATTTT.

This chain links TRBV9 with TRBJ1-2; TRBD1 matches at 9 bases. V lost 3 bases and J lost 8; bases outside the gene matches: 11. In germline, CDR1 is SGDLS, CDR2 YYNGEE. The CDR3 contains 15 residues. This chain's CDR3 is CASSAGGDRARGYTF. The DNA for the CDR3 is TGTGCCAGCAGCGCTGGTGGGGACAGGGCTAGGGGCTACACCTTC. The whole variable domain, filled in from reference TRBV9 and TRBJ1-2, reads DSGVTQTPKHLITATGQRVTLRCSPRSGDLSVYWYQQSLDQGLQFLIQYYNGEERAKGNILERFSAQQFPDLHSELNLSSLELGDSALYFCASSAGGDRARGYTFGSGTRLTVV.

The chain recombines TRBV28 with TRBJ1-2; no clear D. Germline V gene lookup returns CDR1 MDHEN and CDR2 SYDVKM. The V end was cut by 10 bases, the J end by 4 bases, with 7 bases between. The CDR3 is 10 residues long. The CDR3 region is CATRSYGYTF. The CDR3 nucleotides read TGTGCCACCCGGTCCTATGGCTACACCTTC.